These 20 T cell receptor beta chains originate from one sample sequenced in a study of blood T cell repertoires in COVID-19. Profiled with immunoSEQ multiplex PCR; TCRdb holds only in-frame clones, not every one. The table records about 72,000 clones, around 86% of them present only once. Sequenced: peripheral blood. These receptors were taken from a young man with acute or convalescent COVID-19.

The genes are TRBV6-2 or TRBV6-3 and TRBJ1-5; TRBD1 agrees at 9 bases. Germline V gene sequence: CDR1 MNHEY, CDR2 SVGEGT. J lost 2 bases, V lost 6 bases, and 11 bases had no gene match. The CDR3 sequence is 17 residues long. The CDR3 sequence is CASSPGTGIVGNQPQHF. In nucleotides, the CDR3 is TGTGCCAGCAGCCCCGGGACAGGGATTGTGGGCAATCAGCCCCAGCATTTT.

The V call is TRBV11-2, the J call TRBJ2-7; 9 nucleotides line up with TRBD1. Looked up from germline, CDR1 is SGHAT and CDR2 is FQNNGV. Trimming took 5 bases from V and 5 from J; bases not matched to a gene: 4. This CDR3 comprises 13 residues. This CDR3 reads CASSRDRVDEQYF. In DNA, the CDR3 is TGTGCCAGCAGCCGGGACAGGGTCGACGAGCAGTACTTC.

This chain joins TRBV2 and TRBJ1-2; TRBD1 is a possible D gene (5 bases). The CDR3 is made up of 12 amino acids. Germline V lookup: CDR1 SNHLY, CDR2 FYNNEI. Deletions cut 4 bases from V and 6 bases from J, with 9 bases between. In nucleotides, the CDR3 is TGTGCCAGCAGTGTCCAGGGCAATGGCTACACCTTC. This encodes CASSVQGNGYTF.

The DNA of the CDR3 is TGTGCCTGGAACAGCGGGAGGGCCGGAGAGACCCAGTACTTC. Translation: CAWNSGRAGETQYF. The V gene is TRBV30, the J gene TRBJ2-5, with 10 bases that match TRBD2. This CDR3 has 14 residues. The V gene end was trimmed by 4 bases and the J gene end by 4 bases; junction bases not matched to a gene: 6. Per the germline V gene, CDR1 is GTSNPN and CDR2 is SVGIG (reference sequence).

The V call is TRBV19, the J call TRBJ2-7; a possible D gene is TRBD2 (6 bases). Per the germline V gene, CDR1 is LNHDA and CDR2 is SQIVND (reference sequence). The ends were cut back, 6 bases at V and 6 bases at J, with 9 bases in the middle. This CDR3 is built from 11 residues. CDR3 DNA sequence: TGTGCCAGTAGGACCGGGGGCGAGCAGTACTTC. It codes for CASRTGGEQYF. Full variable domain (rest looked up from reference TRBV19 and TRBJ2-7): DGGITQSPKYLFRKEGQNVTLSCEQNLNHDAMYWYRQDPGQGLRLIYYSQIVNDFQKGDIAEGYSVSREKKESFPLTVTSAQKNPTAFYLCASRTGGEQYFGPGTRLTVT.

The rearrangement joins TRBV7-9 to TRBJ2-5, with 7 bases aligning to TRBD2. Trimming cost V 5 bases and J 3 bases; bases outside gene matches: 3. Germline V gives CDR1 SEHNR, CDR2 FQNEAQ (reference sequence). There are 13 residues in the CDR3. CDR3 region: CASSPGREETQYF. CDR3 coding DNA: TGTGCCAGCAGCCCAGGGAGGGAAGAGACCCAGTACTTC.

The genes are TRBV5-1 and TRBJ2-2; 9 bases line up with TRBD2. The CDR3 is made up of 15 amino acids. The ends lost 3 bases at V and 3 bases at J; junction bases unmatched: 3. Germline V CDR1 and CDR2: SGHRS, YFSETQ. The DNA for the CDR3 is TGCGCCAGCAGCTCGGCGGGAGGGCACACCGGGGAGCTGTTTTTT. This gives the protein CASSSAGGHTGELFF.

The chain carries TRBV6-1 and TRBJ2-7, with TRBD2 matching 9 bases. The CDR3 spans 15 residues. V shed 0 bases and J 0 bases; nucleotides not matched to a gene: 0. Looked up from germline, CDR1 is MNHNS and CDR2 is SASEGT. The CDR3 DNA sequence: TGTGCCAGCAGTGAAGCTAGCGGGAGCTCCTACGAGCAGTACTTC. It yields the protein CASSEASGSSYEQYF.

The chain carries TRBV28 and TRBJ2-4, with 7 nucleotides matching TRBD2. The germline gives CDR1 MDHEN, CDR2 SYDVKM. V trimming: 0 bases; J trimming: 3 bases; junction bases outside the gene matches: 8. This CDR3 has 17 amino acids. The CDR3 DNA sequence: TGTGCCAGCAGTTTATGGGCTAGCGGAACCTACAAAAACATTCAGTACTTC. Translation gives CASSLWASGTYKNIQYF.

The CDR3 coding sequence is TGTGCCAGCAGCGCCCGCCGGGACAGGGATTCACCCCTCCACTTT. This sequence encodes CASSARRDRDSPLHF. The rearrangement joins TRBV9 to TRBJ1-6, with 9 bases aligning to TRBD1. With V trimmed by 3 bases and J by 8 bases, 6 bases remained unmatched. CDR3 size: 15 residues. CDR1 SGDLS and CDR2 YYNGEE come from the germline V gene.

The chain employs TRBV7-2 and TRBJ2-7, with 8 bases matching TRBD1. The CDR3 totals 15 residues. The trim removed 4 bases at V and 2 bases at J, leaving 7 bases unmatched. The germline CDR1 and CDR2 sequences are SGHTA and FQGNSA. The CDR3 nucleotides read TGTGCCAGCAGCTCCCGACAGGGGAGAACCTACGAGCAGTACTTC. Translation gives CASSSRQGRTYEQYF.

This clone was found once. The chain uses TRBV4-1 and TRBJ2-5; possible D gene TRBD1, 5 bases. This CDR3 comprises 14 residues. Per germline, CDR1 MGHRA and CDR2 YSYEKL. V dropped 1 base and J dropped 7 bases, with 13 bases sitting between them. The CDR3 here is CASSQGLGGATQYF. In nucleotides, the CDR3 is TGCGCCAGCAGCCAAGGTCTCGGTGGGGCGACCCAGTACTTC.

The chain links TRBV11-2 to TRBJ2-3; D perhaps matches TRBD1 (6 bases). CDR3 length equals 16 residues. Deletions cut 5 bases from V and 2 bases from J, with 17 bases between. From germline, CDR1 is SGHAT and CDR2 FQNNGV. The CDR3 loop reads CASSNRQVGATDTQYF. In nucleotides, the CDR3 is TGTGCCAGCAGCAACCGACAGGTGGGAGCCACAGATACGCAGTATTTT.

V usage is TRBV19 and J usage is TRBJ2-3, with 8 bases fitting TRBD1. Germline CDR1 LNHDA, CDR2 SQIVND (reference sequence). J was trimmed by 5 bases and V by 5 bases; bases with no gene match: 3. The CDR3 runs to 13 residues. Here the CDR3 DNA reads TGTGCCAGTAGTCAAACAGGGGGAGATACGCAGTATTTT. It yields the protein CASSQTGGDTQYF.

The chain couples TRBV6-5 to TRBJ2-7; TRBD1 aligns across 11 bases. V shed 10 bases, J shed 4 bases, and the junction held 6 bases outside the gene matches. This CDR3 spans 13 amino acids. Germline V gives CDR1 MNHEY, CDR2 SVGAGI. The CDR3 loop reads CATPGQGDYEQYF. CDR3 coding DNA: TGTGCCACACCGGGACAGGGGGATTACGAGCAGTACTTC.

The chain is built from TRBV30 and TRBJ1-1; D ambiguous. The CDR3 covers 12 residues. Trimming took 4 bases from V and 5 from J, leaving 11 bases between them. Germline CDR1 reads GTSNPN; CDR2 reads SVGIG (reference sequence). This CDR3 reads CAWTLSGTEAFF. Written as DNA, the CDR3 is TGTGCCTGGACTCTGTCCGGGACTGAAGCTTTCTTT.

The rearrangement joins TRBV18 to TRBJ2-7; TRBD2 matches at 10 bases. Per the germline V gene, CDR1 is KGHSH and CDR2 is LQKENI. The CDR3 extends over 19 amino acids. J was trimmed by 0 bases and V by 5 bases; bases with no gene match: 16. CDR3 sequence: CASSKRQVGLAESSYEQYF. The CDR3 region has the DNA TGTGCCAGCTCAAAGAGGCAGGTCGGACTAGCGGAGAGCTCCTACGAGCAGTACTTC.

The chain carries TRBV19 and TRBJ1-1; perhaps TRBD1 as D (6 bases). The CDR3 loop spans 13 amino acids. In germline, CDR1 is LNHDA, CDR2 SQIVND (reference sequence). V was trimmed by 1 base and J by 7 bases, leaving 10 bases between them. The CDR3 region is CASSIAPGVEAFF. The CDR3 DNA follows: TGTGCCAGTAGTATAGCCCCAGGGGTTGAAGCTTTCTTT.

This chain connects TRBV28 to TRBJ2-4, with D tentatively TRBD1 (6 bases). This CDR3 has 15 amino acids. V lost 5 bases and J lost 0, with 11 bases in between. Germline V gene sequence: CDR1 MDHEN, CDR2 SYDVKM. The CDR3 bases are TGTGCCAGCAGTAGGGACACCGTAGCCAAAAACATTCAGTACTTC. It codes for CASSRDTVAKNIQYF.

The genes are TRBV5-1 and TRBJ1-3; no clear D gene. Germline V gives CDR1 SGHRS, CDR2 YFSETQ. V was cut by 1 base and J by 0 bases, with 11 bases left in between. This CDR3 region has 16 residues. The CDR3, as DNA: TGCGCCAGCAGCTTGACAGTACAGATCTCTGGAAACACCATATATTTT. Translated: CASSLTVQISGNTIYF.